These 22 T cell receptor beta chains came from one sample sequenced in a study of OX40 agonist ivuxolimab in advanced cancers. The table came from immunoSEQ multiplex PCR; TCRdb's copy has only in-frame clones and leaves some out. The table shows approximately 60,000 clones, with under 95% occurring only once. The sample consisted of CD4+ or CD8+ T cells sorted from blood, taken in a trial of the OX40 agonist ivuxolimab. These receptors were taken from an adult with an advanced solid tumor such as melanoma, head and neck, liver or kidney cancer.

The genes are TRBV6-5 and TRBJ1-4; D unresolved. Germline V gene lookup returns CDR1 MNHEY and CDR2 SVGAGI. This CDR3 has 14 residues. V was trimmed by 6 bases and J by 3 bases, leaving 11 bases between them. CDR3 in amino acids: CASSRHIPNEKLFF. DNA of the CDR3: TGTGCCAGCAGCAGACATATCCCTAATGAAAAACTGTTTTTT.

The chain's CDR3 is CASSPDRLANYGYTF. DNA for the CDR3: TGCGCCAGCAGCCCGGACAGGCTCGCTAACTATGGCTACACCTTC. This chain links TRBV4-1 with TRBJ1-2, with 7 bases identical to TRBD1. Germline V gene data show CDR1 as MGHRA and CDR2 as YSYEKL. V gave up 4 bases and J gave up 0 bases; unmatched junction bases: 5. The CDR3 consists of 15 residues.

This chain links TRBV4-1 with TRBJ2-4; 9 positions match TRBD2. The CDR3 length is 19 residues. V lost 1 base, J lost 0 bases, and 10 bases stayed unmatched. Germline CDR1 and CDR2: MGHRA and YSYEKL. The CDR3 loop reads CASSQVAVASGVAKNIQYF. The DNA for the CDR3 is TGCGCCAGCAGCCAAGTTGCTGTGGCTAGCGGGGTAGCCAAAAACATTCAGTACTTC.

The chain is built from TRBV29-1 and TRBJ2-7; 10 bases map to TRBD1. The CDR3 has 13 residues. J lost 4 bases, V lost 6 bases, and 6 bases had no gene match. Germline V lookup: CDR1 SQVTM, CDR2 ANQGSEA. CDR3 DNA: TGCAGCGTAGTCGGGACAGGGGTATACGAGCAGTACTTC. Protein product: CSVVGTGVYEQYF.

The rearrangement joins TRBV10-1 to TRBJ1-1; no clear D gene. The CDR3 consists of 13 residues. From germline, CDR1 is WNHNN and CDR2 SYGVQD (reference sequence). Trimming removed 9 bases at V and 3 bases at J, with 14 bases between. The CDR3 here is CARDGRIHTEAFF. CDR3 nucleotides: TGCGCCAGGGATGGCCGGATCCACACTGAAGCTTTCTTT.

This rearrangement joins TRBV6-4 to TRBJ1-5, with D tentatively TRBD1 (6 bases). V was trimmed by 5 bases and J by 7 bases, leaving 12 bases between them. Germline CDR1 is MRHNA and CDR2 is SNTAGT. CDR3 length equals 13 residues. The CDR3 loop is CASSMGAYQPQHF. CDR3 DNA: TGTGCCAGCAGTATGGGGGCCTACCAGCCCCAGCATTTT.

This chain joins TRBV4-3 and TRBJ2-1, with D unclear. The length of the CDR3 is 16 residues. Trimming stripped 0 bases from V and 1 base from J, with 10 bases between. Germline lookup yields CDR1 LGHNA and CDR2 YSLEER. The CDR3 bases are TGCGCCAGCAGCCAAGATTTTCGACAATCCTACAATGAGCAGTTCTTC. Amino acids: CASSQDFRQSYNEQFF.

The gene calls are TRBV29-1 and TRBJ2-7; D may be TRBD1 (5 bases). Trimming stripped 5 bases from V and 5 bases from J, with 13 bases between. Germline assignment: CDR1 SQVTM and CDR2 ANQGSEA. This CDR3 comprises 12 residues. Written as DNA, the CDR3 is TGCAGCGTTAGGGGCAGGGCCAACGAGCAGTACTTC. Its translation is CSVRGRANEQYF.

The chain joins TRBV7-3 to TRBJ1-2; 8 nucleotides align to TRBD1. The length of the CDR3 is 16 residues. Per germline, CDR1 SGHTA and CDR2 FQGTGA. V gave up 2 bases and J gave up 8 bases; unmatched junction bases: 13. CDR3 residues: CASSLDADRVGGGYTF. The CDR3 DNA reads TGTGCCAGCAGCTTAGACGCGGACAGGGTCGGAGGGGGCTACACCTTC. The variable domain in full, with the rest retrieved from reference TRBV7-3 and TRBJ1-2, is GAGVSQTPSNKVTEKGKYVELRCDPISGHTALYWYRQSLGQGPEFLIYFQGTGAADDSGLPNDRFFAVRPEGSVSTLKIQRTERGDSAVYLCASSLDADRVGGGYTFGSGTRLTVV.

This clone came up once. The genes are TRBV11-2 and TRBJ2-1; 7 bases align to TRBD2. J lost 4 bases, V lost 1 base, and 10 bases had no gene match. This CDR3 is built from 17 residues. CDR1 and CDR2 (germline): SGHAT, FQNNGV. CDR3 coding DNA: TGTGCCAGCAGCTTAGTTTACGGCGGGAGTATTTACAATGAGCAGTTCTTC. Protein: CASSLVYGGSIYNEQFF.

J is TRBJ2-7 and V is TRBV4-3; TRBD1 is a possible D gene (6 bases). V lost 0 bases to trimming and J lost 2 bases, with 11 bases between them. This CDR3 has 15 residues. Germline values: CDR1 LGHNA, CDR2 YSLEER. The CDR3 loop is CASSQDRAGAYEQYF. In DNA form, the CDR3 reads TGCGCCAGCAGCCAAGATCGCGCAGGGGCCTACGAGCAGTACTTC.

The chain carries TRBV19 and TRBJ2-7; TRBD1 matches at 10 bases. Germline CDR1 reads LNHDA; CDR2 reads SQIVND (reference sequence). V was pared by 5 bases and J by 3 bases, with 7 bases of the junction left unmatched. This CDR3 region has 15 residues. The chain's CDR3 is CASSFGTGAGYEQYF. CDR3 in DNA: TGTGCCAGTAGTTTCGGGACAGGGGCCGGCTACGAGCAGTACTTC.

CDR3 region: CASSIGTGGTEQFF. The CDR3 nucleotides are TGCGCCAGCAGCATCGGGACAGGCGGGACTGAGCAGTTCTTC. The genes are TRBV5-1 and TRBJ2-1; 8 positions match TRBD1. The V gene end was trimmed by 4 bases and the J gene end by 9 bases; junction bases not matched to a gene: 9. CDR1 and CDR2 (germline): SGHRS, YFSETQ. The CDR3 sequence is 14 residues long.

The rearrangement uses TRBV9 and TRBJ2-2, with TRBD1 matching 7 bases. The CDR3 covers 16 residues. The germline gives CDR1 SGDLS, CDR2 YYNGEE. J gave up 6 bases and V 0 bases, and 8 bases lay outside the gene matches. The CDR3 loop reads CASSVAKGALAGELFF. CDR3 in DNA: TGTGCCAGCAGCGTAGCTAAGGGGGCGCTGGCCGGGGAGCTGTTTTTT.

The chain uses TRBV5-6 and TRBJ2-1; weak D call: TRBD2 (5 bases). This CDR3 has 16 amino acids. Trimming shortened V by 0 bases and J by 1 base, and 11 bases separated the two germline ends. The V gene's germline CDR1 is SGHDT and CDR2 YYEEEE. Here the CDR3 DNA reads TGTGCCAGCAGCTTGGGTGCATCGGGGTCCTACAATGAGCAGTTCTTC. Translated: CASSLGASGSYNEQFF.

The rearrangement links TRBV29-1 to TRBJ1-2; D remains unclear. The ends were cut back, 2 bases at V and 2 bases at J, with 15 bases in the middle. This CDR3 is 15 amino acids long. Germline CDR1 SQVTM, CDR2 ANQGSEA. The CDR3 bases are TGCAGCGTTGAACGGTACTCTCGGGCCAACTATGGCTACACCTTC. Translated: CSVERYSRANYGYTF.

This chain links TRBV11-2 with TRBJ2-3; 12 bases align to TRBD2. CDR3 length: 18 residues. With 1 base clipped from V and 0 bases from J, the junction kept 5 bases outside the gene matches. Germline V lookup: CDR1 SGHAT, CDR2 FQNNGV. Here the CDR3 reads CASSLVLAGGSSTDTQYF. CDR3 nucleotide sequence: TGTGCCAGCAGCTTAGTACTAGCGGGAGGATCTAGCACAGATACGCAGTATTTT.

This chain uses TRBV28 with TRBJ1-4, with D maybe TRBD1 (6 bases). This CDR3 spans 14 amino acids. The germline V gene encodes CDR1 MDHEN and CDR2 SYDVKM. Trimming removed 6 bases at V and 13 bases at J, with 21 bases between. The CDR3 here is CASSPTPNRDGLFF. In nucleotides, the CDR3 is TGTGCCAGCAGCCCAACCCCAAACAGGGATGGACTGTTTTTT.

This chain joins TRBV6-5 and TRBJ2-7; no clear D. Germline-derived CDR1 and CDR2 are MNHEY and SVGAGI. There are 13 residues in the CDR3. Trimming removed 0 bases at V and 3 bases at J, with 6 bases between. The DNA of the CDR3 is TGTGCCAGCAGTTACTCTGAATACTACGAGCAGTACTTC. It yields the protein CASSYSEYYEQYF.

The J gene is TRBJ1-2, the V gene TRBV5-6; no clear D. Looked up from germline, CDR1 is SGHDT and CDR2 is YYEEEE. The CDR3 runs 12 residues. V was trimmed by 5 bases and J by 4 bases, leaving 9 bases between them. The CDR3 DNA reads as TGTGCCAGCAGTCGTGGTAGCTATGGCTACACCTTC. It translates to CASSRGSYGYTF.

The gene calls are TRBV4-1 and TRBJ2-7; the D is unclear. Germline CDR1 reads MGHRA; CDR2 reads YSYEKL. V lost 0 bases to trimming and J lost 1 base, with 7 bases between them. This CDR3 spans 14 amino acids. This CDR3 reads CASSQDKLSYEQYF. The CDR3 bases are TGCGCCAGCAGCCAAGATAAGCTATCCTACGAGCAGTACTTC.

This sequence joins TRBV29-1 and TRBJ1-2; D is undetermined. This CDR3 has 16 amino acids. Trimming removed 3 bases at V and 3 bases at J, with 20 bases between. Germline V gene lookup returns CDR1 SQVTM and CDR2 ANQGSEA. The CDR3 bases are TGCAGCGTTGATCTTTTGTGGTCCGATCGCGACTATGGCTACACCTTC. Its protein is CSVDLLWSDRDYGYTF.